This TCR beta chain was sequenced for a study of blood T cell repertoires in COVID-19. In the study overall: COVID-19 samples from acute and convalescent phases originated in the United States, Italy and Spain.

The authors' processing: Amplification of reference gene primers provided the estimated nucleated cell counts. Method: immunoSEQ multiplex PCR; TCRdb's copy keeps in-frame clones and lacks some. Clone size and V and J calls were adopted from that table, with D and trimming inferred from the DNA. The profile shows roughly 72,000 clones, about four fifths of them singletons. The sample consisted of peripheral blood. This receptor was identified in a woman over 75 with active or convalescent COVID-19.

CDR3 nucleotide sequence: TGTGCCAGCAGGTCCGGGGTGATGTGGGAGACCCAGTACTTC. It translates to CASRSGVMWETQYF. The chain couples TRBV7-9 to TRBJ2-5; weak D call: TRBD2 (5 bases). CDR3 length: 14 amino acids. V shed 6 bases and J shed 5 bases, with 16 bases lying between them. In germline, CDR1 is SEHNR, CDR2 FQNEAQ (reference sequence).